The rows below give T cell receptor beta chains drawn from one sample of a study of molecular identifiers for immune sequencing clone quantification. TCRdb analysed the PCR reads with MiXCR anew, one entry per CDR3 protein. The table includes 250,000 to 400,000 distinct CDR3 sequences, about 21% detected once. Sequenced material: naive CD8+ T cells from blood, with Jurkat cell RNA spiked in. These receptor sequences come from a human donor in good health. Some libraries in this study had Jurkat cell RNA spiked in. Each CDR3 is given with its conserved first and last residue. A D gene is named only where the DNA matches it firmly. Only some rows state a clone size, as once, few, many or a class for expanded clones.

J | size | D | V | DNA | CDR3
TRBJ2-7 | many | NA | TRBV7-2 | TGTGCCAGCAGCATAAACGGGGAGCAGTACTTC | CASSINGEQYF
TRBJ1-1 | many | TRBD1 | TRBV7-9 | TGTGCCAGCAGCCTGGGACAGACGGGTGAAGCTTTCTTT | CASSLGQTGEAFF
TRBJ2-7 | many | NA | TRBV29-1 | TGCAGCGTTGAATACGGCAAGTCCTACGAGCAGTACTTC | CSVEYGKSYEQYF
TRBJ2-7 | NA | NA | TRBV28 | TGTGCCAGCAGCCTACACGTCACAGGCTACGAGCAGCACTTC | CASSLHVTGYEQHF
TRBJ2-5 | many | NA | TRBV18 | TGTGCCAGCTCACCAGGAACAGGCTTGGTCGAGACCCAGTACTTC | CASSPGTGLVETQYF
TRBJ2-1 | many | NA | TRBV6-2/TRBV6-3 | TGTGCCAGCAGTTACAATTTTCGGGGTAAGCAGTTCTTC | CASSYNFRGKQFF
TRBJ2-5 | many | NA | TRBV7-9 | TGTGCCAGCAGCTTAGCTGGCGAGAGGGACCCCCAAGAGACCCAGTACTTC | CASSLAGERDPQETQYF
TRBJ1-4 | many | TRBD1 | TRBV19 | TGTGCCAGTAGCCACAGGGGGCGCGATGAAAAACTGTTTTTT | CASSHRGRDEKLFF
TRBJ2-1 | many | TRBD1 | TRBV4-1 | TGCGCCAGCAGCGGGGACAGCAATGAGCAGTTCTTC | CASSGDSNEQFF
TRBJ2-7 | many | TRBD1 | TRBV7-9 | TGTGCCAGCAGCCCGAACGTACAGACAGGGGCAACCTACGAGCAGTACTTC | CASSPNVQTGATYEQYF
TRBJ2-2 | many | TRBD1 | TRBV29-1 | TGCAGCGTTGAAGGAGGGACAGGGAAAGGGGAGCTGTTTTTT | CSVEGGTGKGELFF
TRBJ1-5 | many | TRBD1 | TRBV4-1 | TGCGCCAGCAGCCAAACAGGGGGCAATCAGCCCCAGCATTTT | CASSQTGGNQPQHF
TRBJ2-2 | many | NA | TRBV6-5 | TGTGCCAGCCGGTGGGCCGACACCGGGGAGCTGTTTTTT | CASRWADTGELFF
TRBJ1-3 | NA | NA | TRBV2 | TGTGCCAGCGAATTGTCTACTGGAAACACCATATATTTT | CASELSTGNTIYF
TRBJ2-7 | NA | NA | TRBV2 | TGTGCCAGCACAGAGGGGGGGGCGGCCCACTCCTACGAGCAGTACTTC | CASTEGGAAHSYEQYF
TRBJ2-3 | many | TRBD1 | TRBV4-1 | TGCGCCAGCAGGACACAGGGGGCCGTCGCAGATACGCAGTATTTT | CASRTQGAVADTQYF
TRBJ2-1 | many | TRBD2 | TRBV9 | TGTGCCAGCAGCGTAGCAGTTAGCGGGAATAATGAGCAGTTCTTC | CASSVAVSGNNEQFF
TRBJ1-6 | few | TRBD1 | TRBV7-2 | TGTGCCAGCAGTATAACAGGGGCGGGCTATAATTCACCCCTCCACTTT | CASSITGAGYNSPLHF
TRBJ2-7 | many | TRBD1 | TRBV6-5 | TGTGCCAGCAGTTCAAACGTCAGGGGGTACTCCTACGAGCAGTACTTC | CASSSNVRGYSYEQYF
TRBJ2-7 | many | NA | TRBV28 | TGTGCCAGCAGTTTCGACAGCTCCTACGAGCAGTACTTC | CASSFDSSYEQYF
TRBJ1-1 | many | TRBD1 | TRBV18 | TGTGCCAGCTCATTACAGGGGGTTGAAGCTTTCTTT | CASSLQGVEAFF
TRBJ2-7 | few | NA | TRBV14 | TGTGCCAGCAGCCAAGCAACAGGGCTGTTCTACGAGCAGTACTTC | CASSQATGLFYEQYF
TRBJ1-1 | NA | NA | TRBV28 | TGTGCCAGCAGAGAAGGGGCAGGGGCAACGTTGAACTCTGAAGCTTTCTTT | CASREGAGATLNSEAFF
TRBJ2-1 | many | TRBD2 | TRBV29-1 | TGCAGCGTTGGTCTGTCGCTAGCGGGAGGTGTAAATGAGCAGTTCTTC | CSVGLSLAGGVNEQFF
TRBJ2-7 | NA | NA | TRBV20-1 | TGCAGTGGCAGTAGTTCGGACGGACCCTACGAGCAGTACTTC | CSGSSSDGPYEQYF
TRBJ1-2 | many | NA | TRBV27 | TGTGCCAGCAGAATCAAGGGACATCCGATCTATGGCTACACCTTC | CASRIKGHPIYGYTF
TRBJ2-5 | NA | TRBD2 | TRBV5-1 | TGCGCCAGCAGCTTGGTGCCTAGCGGGTTCGGCGAGACCCAGTACTTC | CASSLVPSGFGETQYF
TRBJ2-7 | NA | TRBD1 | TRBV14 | TGTGCCAGCAGCCAGGGGACAGAAATAACCCCCGCCTACGAGCGGTACTTC | CASSQGTEITPAYERYF
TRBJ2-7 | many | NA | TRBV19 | TGTGCCAGTAGTATATATGGACTTGGGGACGAGCAGTACTTC | CASSIYGLGDEQYF
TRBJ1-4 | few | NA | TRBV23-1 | TGCGCCAGCAGTCAGCCCTTGGGGGGCAGGGGCCAGGATAATGAAAAACTGTTTTTT | CASSQPLGGRGQDNEKLFF
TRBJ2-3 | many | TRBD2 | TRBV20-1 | TGCAGTGCTAGAGATCTTCTAGCGGGGGGTACAGATACGCAGTATTTT | CSARDLLAGGTDTQYF
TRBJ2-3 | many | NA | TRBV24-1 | TGTGCCACCAGTGAAATGGACAGCAACACAGATACGCAGTATTTT | CATSEMDSNTDTQYF
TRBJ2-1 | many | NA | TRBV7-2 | TGTGCCAGCAGCTCCCCGAGGCAGGATTTTAGTGAGCAGTTCTTC | CASSSPRQDFSEQFF
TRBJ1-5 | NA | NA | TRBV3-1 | TGTGCCAGCAGCCAAGGGAGGGTAAGCAATCAGCCCCAGCATTTT | CASSQGRVSNQPQHF
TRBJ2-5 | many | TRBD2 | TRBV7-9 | TGTGCCAGCAGCGCCCGGACTAGCGGGGGCAACCAAGAGACCCAGTACTTC | CASSARTSGGNQETQYF
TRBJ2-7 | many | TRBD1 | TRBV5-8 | TGTGCCAGCAGCCTGGAGACAGGGGGTTACGAGCAGTACTTC | CASSLETGGYEQYF
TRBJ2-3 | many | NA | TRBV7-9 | TGTGCCAGCAGCAACTACCTAGCGACAATCACAGATACGCAGTATTTT | CASSNYLATITDTQYF
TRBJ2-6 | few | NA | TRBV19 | TGTGCCAGTAGTATTCCTCCCGGCGGACAATTCTCTGGGGCCAACGTCCTGACTTTC | CASSIPPGGQFSGANVLTF
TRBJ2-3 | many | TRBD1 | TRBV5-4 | TGTGCCAGCAGCAAGGGGGCTACTAGCACAGATACGCAGTATTTT | CASSKGATSTDTQYF
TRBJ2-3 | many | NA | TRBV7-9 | TGTGCCAGCAGCTTTATCGCGTCAGATACGCAGTATTTT | CASSFIASDTQYF
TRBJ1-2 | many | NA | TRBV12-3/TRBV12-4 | TGTGCCAGCAGTTTACCGTCTAACTATGGCTACACCTTC | CASSLPSNYGYTF
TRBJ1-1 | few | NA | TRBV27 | TGTGCCAGCAGTACCCCAGGGTTAACTGAAGCTTTCTTT | CASSTPGLTEAFF
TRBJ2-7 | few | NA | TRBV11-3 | TGTGCCAGCAGCTTCGGGACCCAAGGTCCCTACGAGCAGTACTTC | CASSFGTQGPYEQYF
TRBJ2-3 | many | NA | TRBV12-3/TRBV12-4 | TGTGCCAGCCGCCCTATGACAGATACGCAGTATTTT | CASRPMTDTQYF
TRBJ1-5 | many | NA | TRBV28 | TGTGCCAGCAGTTTTACCGGGACATCCGATCATCAGCCCCAGCATTTT | CASSFTGTSDHQPQHF
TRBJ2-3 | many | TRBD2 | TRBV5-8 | TGTGCCAGCAGCTTGGGACTAGCGGGGGATGATACGCAGTATTTT | CASSLGLAGDDTQYF
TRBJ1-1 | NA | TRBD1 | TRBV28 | TGTGCCAGCAGTTTGGTCATCGGACAGGGGATCACTGAAGCTTTCTTT | CASSLVIGQGITEAFF
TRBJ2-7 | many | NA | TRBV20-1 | TGCAGTGCTAGACCCCGAGGGACCTACGAGCAGTACTTC | CSARPRGTYEQYF
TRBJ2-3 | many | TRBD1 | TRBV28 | TGTGCCAGCAGCACAACCCGGACAGGGGCCAGCACAGATACGCAGTATTTT | CASSTTRTGASTDTQYF
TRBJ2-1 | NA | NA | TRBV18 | TGTGCCAGCTCACCGGGGCTACCGACTTACAATGAGCAGTTCTTC | CASSPGLPTYNEQFF
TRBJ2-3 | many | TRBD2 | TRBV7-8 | TGTGCCAGCAGCCCGTGGACTAGCGGGGACACAGATACGCAGTATTTT | CASSPWTSGDTDTQYF
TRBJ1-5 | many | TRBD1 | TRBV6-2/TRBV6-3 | TGTGCCAGCAGTTATCGGACAGGGCCCAATCAGCCCCAGCATTTT | CASSYRTGPNQPQHF